The present T cell receptor beta chain was sequenced within a study of neoadjuvant nivolumab and ipilimumab in lung cancer (dated by TCRdb to about 2020). Describing the broader study: Nivolumab was administered intravenously at 3 mg/kg on days 1, 15 and 29, and in the combination arm ipilimumab 1 mg/kg was added on day 1 only. A total of 45 or so patients with operable NSCLC were treated in the trial, with approximately 23 randomized to nivolumab monotherapy and about 20 randomized to nivolumab plus ipilimumab. TCR repertoires in pretherapy (baseline) peripheral blood were compared with TCR repertoires in tumors resected at surgery after neoadjuvant immune checkpoint blockade. The primary endpoint of the trial was the rate of major pathologic response (MPR) in the intention-to-treat population of each study arm. Seven patients had matched pretherapy and resected tumor pairs analyzed, with four treated with nivolumab and three with nivolumab plus ipilimumab. General conclusions and limits of the study: Richness in tumors resected after neoadjuvant therapy showed a positive correlation with pretherapy blood TCR richness (Spearman R of about 0.86). Resected tumors had greater TCR richness and clonality than tumor-adjacent uninvolved lung, and increases were observed in more dual-therapy-treated tumors. A small number of samples underwent TCR sequencing. There was no significant correlation between TCR clonality and pathologic tumor regression, and just a single major-pathologic-response sample was available for the clonality-regression analysis. Tumor T-cell richness and clonality rose from pretherapy to surgery in three of three dual-therapy tumors but in only two of four nivolumab-treated tumors.

The time point label on this specimen signifies: pretherapy, before neoadjuvant immune checkpoint inhibitors. Samples were obtained from the phase 2 randomized NEOSTAR trial, in which neoadjuvant nivolumab or nivolumab plus ipilimumab followed by surgery was tested in operable NSCLC. Receptor amplification or capture employed the immunoSEQ multiplex PCR assay. On the study's bioinformatics: Richness and clonality were used to summarize the repertoires, and clones that significantly expanded or contracted between pre- and post-therapy samples were identified. Sourced from immuneACCESS, this table was stored by TCRdb with only in-frame sequences that have V and J called. A share of the clones is absent; for the studies checked, an unresolved V gene accounts for under half, and the remainder has no known explanation. D and trimming come from the DNA, and the V and J calls and clone size come from that table. This sample gives 24,000 or so clones in total; more than 70% of them show up just once. The biggest ten clones account for around 6.1% of the sample.

To note about this clone: This receptor's antigen is unknown. Per-base quality was not reported, and no clone a single base away is much larger than it.

From the cysteine through the phenylalanine, the CDR3 covers 15 amino acids. Only the CDR3 part of the read is kept: 45 bases, read in frame from the first base. V is shortened by 3 bases, J by 2 bases, and the region joining them spans 14 bases. The germline V gene encodes CDR1 LNHDA and CDR2 SQIVND (reference sequence). The chain is encoded by TRBV19 joined to TRBJ2-7; the D region is possibly TRBD1 or TRBD2, each matching across 5 bases. Sequencing used peripheral blood, obtained before neoadjuvant nivolumab, alone or with ipilimumab. The TCR sequence derives from an adult with non-small cell lung cancer. In nucleotides, the sequence is TGTGCCAGTAGTATTTCTTCACGGGGCGCCTACGAGCAGTACTTC. It specifies CASSISSRGAYEQYF. With the portions outside the CDR3 filled from the reference TRBV19 and TRBJ2-7 genes, the complete variable region becomes DGGITQSPKYLFRKEGQNVTLSCEQNLNHDAMYWYRQDPGQGLRLIYYSQIVNDFQKGDIAEGYSVSREKKESFPLTVTSAQKNPTAFYLCASSISSRGAYEQYFGPGTRLTVT.